This is a list of T cell receptor beta chains from one sample in a study of T-cell memory formation after mild COVID-19. TCRdb reprocessed the 5' RACE reads with MiXCR, giving one entry per CDR3 protein. Here the sample spans approximately 240,000 distinct CDR3 sequences, less than 20% being singletons. Sequences were obtained from PBMCs or a T cell subset sorted from them (not recorded which). These receptors were obtained from a man between 18 and 35 years old who had mild COVID-19 (a few samples of this study predate the infection). Cell type and time point are not known. CDR3s include the opening cysteine and the closing phenylalanine or tryptophan. Each record gives: V gene, D gene, J gene, clone size, CDR3 DNA, CDR3 protein. A D gene is named only where the DNA matches it firmly. Clone sizes are given selectively: once, few, many, or a class where the clone is expanded.

V: TRBV5-1; D: -; J: TRBJ1-1; size: few; DNA: TGCGCCAGCAGCTTAAACGGGGATTGGACTGAAGCTTTCTTT; CDR3: CASSLNGDWTEAFF
V: TRBV7-7; D: -; J: TRBJ2-7; size: many; DNA: TGTGCCAGCAGCCCCGGGGGAGACAGGTCGGACGAGCAGTACTTC; CDR3: CASSPGGDRSDEQYF
V: TRBV5-5; D: -; J: TRBJ2-5; size: -; DNA: TGTGCCAGCAGCTTCCTACGGGGATACCAAGAGACCCAGTACTTC; CDR3: CASSFLRGYQETQYF
V: TRBV28; D: TRBD1; J: TRBJ1-6; size: -; DNA: TGTGCCAGCAGCCCTAGCCAGGGGGCTGGTAATTCACCCCTCCACTTT; CDR3: CASSPSQGAGNSPLHF
V: TRBV12-3/TRBV12-4; D: -; J: TRBJ2-1; size: many; DNA: TGTGCCAGCAGTTTAGCAGAGAGCTCCTACAATGAGCAGTTCTTC; CDR3: CASSLAESSYNEQFF
V: TRBV28; D: TRBD2; J: TRBJ2-7; size: few; DNA: TGTGTCACGGCGGGGGGGCTTTACGAGCAGTACTTC; CDR3: CVTAGGLYEQYF
V: TRBV12-3/TRBV12-4; D: -; J: TRBJ2-7; size: few; DNA: TGTGCCAGCAGTGGACAGTTAAGCTCCTACGAGCAGTACTTC; CDR3: CASSGQLSSYEQYF
V: TRBV6-6; D: -; J: TRBJ2-1; size: few; DNA: TGTGCCAGCAGTACTCCACCCGGGGGACAGCTCAATGAGCAGTTCTTC; CDR3: CASSTPPGGQLNEQFF
V: TRBV5-1; D: -; J: TRBJ1-3; size: many; DNA: TGCGCCAGCAGCTTGATAGACGGAGGAAACACCATATATTTT; CDR3: CASSLIDGGNTIYF
V: TRBV12-3/TRBV12-4; D: -; J: TRBJ1-2; size: -; DNA: TGTGCCAGCAGTCCACGGACAGAGAACTATGGCTACACCTTC; CDR3: CASSPRTENYGYTF
V: TRBV5-1; D: -; J: TRBJ2-5; size: many; DNA: TGCGCCAGCAGCTTGGTTGTGACTAAACAAGAGACCCAGTACTTC; CDR3: CASSLVVTKQETQYF
V: TRBV5-4; D: TRBD1; J: TRBJ2-6; size: -; DNA: TGTGCCAGCAGCTCTACTACTTACAGGGGGCGGTTAGATGGGGCCAACGTCCTGACTTTC; CDR3: CASSSTTYRGRLDGANVLTF
V: TRBV6-5; D: TRBD2; J: TRBJ2-5; size: few; DNA: TGTGCCAGCAGTAGACTAGCGGGGGGACAAGAGACCCAGTACTTC; CDR3: CASSRLAGGQETQYF
V: TRBV29-1; D: -; J: TRBJ1-4; size: -; DNA: TGCAGCGTCACCCTCCGGAGGGAGGCGGAAAAACTGTTTTTT; CDR3: CSVTLRREAEKLFF
V: TRBV12-3/TRBV12-4; D: TRBD1; J: TRBJ1-1; size: few; DNA: TGTGCCAGCAGCCCCCGGGACAGCCCAGATCTTGAAGCTTTCTTT; CDR3: CASSPRDSPDLEAFF
V: TRBV6-5; D: -; J: TRBJ1-1; size: few; DNA: TGTGCCAGCACTCACGAAGGAGGGGGCACTGAAGCTTTCTTT; CDR3: CASTHEGGGTEAFF
V: TRBV5-1; D: TRBD1; J: TRBJ1-6; size: few; DNA: TGCGCCAGCAGCCGCGTACGAGACGCAGGAGGGGGCCGTTCACCCCTCCACTTT; CDR3: CASSRVRDAGGGRSPLHF
V: TRBV24-1; D: TRBD1; J: TRBJ2-3; size: few; DNA: TGTGCCACCAGTGACCCCGGACAGGGGGGAGATACGCAGTATTTT; CDR3: CATSDPGQGGDTQYF
V: TRBV6-6; D: -; J: TRBJ1-6; size: few; DNA: TGTGCCAGCATCACAGGGTCGTCCTATAATTCACCCCTCCACTTT; CDR3: CASITGSSYNSPLHF
V: TRBV6-1; D: -; J: TRBJ2-2; size: -; DNA: TGTGCCAGCAGTGAACCCCCGGAGCCCACCGGGGAGCTGTTTTTT; CDR3: CASSEPPEPTGELFF
V: TRBV6-5; D: TRBD2; J: TRBJ2-1; size: -; DNA: TGTGCCAGCAGGGGACTAGCGGGTAGTCGGGACAATGAGCAGTTCTTC; CDR3: CASRGLAGSRDNEQFF
V: TRBV7-2; D: -; J: TRBJ2-1; size: -; DNA: TGTGCCAGCAGCTTAGGCCGACCAGGCGAGCAGTTCTTC; CDR3: CASSLGRPGEQFF
V: TRBV15; D: TRBD2; J: TRBJ2-1; size: -; DNA: TGTGCCACCAGCAGGGGGACTAGCGGGGGGTTAGCCTACAATGAGCAGTTCTTC; CDR3: CATSRGTSGGLAYNEQFF
V: TRBV11-2; D: -; J: TRBJ2-7; size: few; DNA: TGTGCCAGCAGCTTAGATAGGTTATCGCCCGAGCAGTACTTC; CDR3: CASSLDRLSPEQYF
V: TRBV10-3; D: TRBD1; J: TRBJ2-7; size: -; DNA: TGTGCCATCACACAGGGGTACGAGCAGTACTTC; CDR3: CAITQGYEQYF
V: TRBV5-1; D: -; J: TRBJ1-3; size: few; DNA: TGCGCCAGCAGCTTGAATGATGGAAACACCATATATTTT; CDR3: CASSLNDGNTIYF
V: TRBV5-1; D: -; J: TRBJ1-5; size: -; DNA: TGCGCCAGCAGCTTGCAGGGACGCGATCAGCCCCAGCATTTT; CDR3: CASSLQGRDQPQHF
V: TRBV19; D: TRBD1; J: TRBJ2-2; size: -; DNA: TGTGCCAGTAGAGAGACAGGGAATACCGGGGAGCTGTTTTTT; CDR3: CASRETGNTGELFF
V: TRBV12-3/TRBV12-4; D: -; J: TRBJ2-5; size: many; DNA: TGTGCCAGCAGTTTAAGGTCAGGGTACCAAGAGACCCAGTACTTC; CDR3: CASSLRSGYQETQYF
V: TRBV5-1; D: TRBD2; J: TRBJ2-3; size: -; DNA: TGCGCCAGCGGGCTAGCGGGGCCAACAGATACGCAGTATTTT; CDR3: CASGLAGPTDTQYF
V: TRBV5-1; D: TRBD1; J: TRBJ2-1; size: few; DNA: TGCGCCAGCAGCTTGGGCCAGGGGGAGACCCAGTTCTTC; CDR3: CASSLGQGETQFF
V: TRBV9; D: TRBD1; J: TRBJ2-5; size: few; DNA: TGTGCCAGCAGCCCAGGACAGGGGGCGCCGGAGACCCAGTACTTC; CDR3: CASSPGQGAPETQYF
V: TRBV5-1; D: -; J: TRBJ2-3; size: -; DNA: TGCGCCAGCAGCTTGCCGCTGGACACAGATACGCAGTATTTT; CDR3: CASSLPLDTDTQYF
V: TRBV20-1; D: -; J: TRBJ1-1; size: -; DNA: TGCAGTGCCTCACAGGGCGCCACTGAAGCTTTCTTT; CDR3: CSASQGATEAFF
V: TRBV29-1; D: -; J: TRBJ1-2; size: -; DNA: TGCAGCGTTTTCGCTCTTGATGGCTACACCTTC; CDR3: CSVFALDGYTF
V: TRBV20-1; D: -; J: TRBJ2-2; size: few; DNA: TGCAGTGCTAGAGTTTACAGGGCTGGGGGGGAGCTGTTTTTT; CDR3: CSARVYRAGGELFF
V: TRBV6-2/TRBV6-3; D: -; J: TRBJ1-5; size: few; DNA: TGTGCCAGCAGGGCACCCCGGGACAATCAGCCCCAGCATTTT; CDR3: CASRAPRDNQPQHF
V: TRBV5-1; D: TRBD1; J: TRBJ1-1; size: few; DNA: TGCGCCAGCAGCTATACAGGGGGCCTAAACACTGAAGCTTTCTTT; CDR3: CASSYTGGLNTEAFF
V: TRBV7-9; D: -; J: TRBJ1-1; size: -; DNA: TGTGCCAGCAGGGTCGAAGGGGCTGAAGCTTTCTTT; CDR3: CASRVEGAEAFF
V: TRBV5-6; D: -; J: TRBJ1-1; size: few; DNA: TGTGCCAGCAGCTTGGGCCTCCCCCAAAGACAGGAGAACACTGAAGCTTTCTTT; CDR3: CASSLGLPQRQENTEAFF
V: TRBV7-6; D: TRBD2; J: TRBJ2-3; size: -; DNA: TGTGCCAGCAGCGCAGAGGGTTTCGGGGGGGCTGGAGATACGCAGTATTTT; CDR3: CASSAEGFGGAGDTQYF
V: TRBV9; D: -; J: TRBJ1-1; size: -; DNA: TGTGCCAGCAGCGTAGCCCCAGGGTCCACTGAAGCTTTCTTT; CDR3: CASSVAPGSTEAFF